A selection of T cell receptor beta chains follows, all from one sample in a study of tumor and adjacent non-tumor tissue in lung cancer. Using its own MiXCR run on the multiplex PCR reads, TCRdb lists one record per CDR3 protein. The sample holds approximately 120,000 distinct CDR3 sequences, more than 70% seen once. Sequencing was carried out using lung tumor tissue. Receptors were obtained from an older woman with non-small cell lung cancer. Both conserved end residues are part of each CDR3. Fields, in order: V gene, clone size, J gene, D gene, CDR3 DNA, CDR3 protein. A D gene is named only where the DNA matches it firmly. Some rows have no size entry. The others give once, few or many, or a class for an expanded clone.

TRBV5-5	-	TRBJ1-2	-	TGTGGCAGCAGAACTTCGGCCGGGACACACGGCTACACCTTC	CGSRTSAGTHGYTF
TRBV11-1	-	TRBJ2-3	-	TGTGTCAGTAGCCCCAACACGGATACGCAGTATTTT	CVSSPNTDTQYF
TRBV6-6	-	TRBJ1-1	-	TGTGCCAGTATTCCCGGGACACGGAACACTGAAGCTTTATTT	CASIPGTRNTEALF
TRBV6-2/TRBV6-3	once	TRBJ2-2	-	TGTGCCAGCAATTACACCCAACAGAGTGCCAACACCGGGAAGCTGTTTTTT	CASNYTQQSANTGKLFF
TRBV4-3	-	TRBJ2-1	TRBD2	TGCGTCAGCAGCCAAGAGGCTAGCGGAAGCTCCTACGATGAGCAGTTCTTC	CVSSQEASGSSYDEQFF
TRBV6-6	many	TRBJ2-1	-	TGTGCCAGCAGTTACCTAGTACCAGGCGATGAGCAGTTCTTC	CASSYLVPGDEQFF
TRBV4-3	once	TRBJ2-1	-	TGCGCGAGCAGGCAAGAAAGGGCTCGGACTTCTAATGAGGAGTTCTTC	CASRQERARTSNEEFF
TRBV11-2	-	TRBJ1-1	TRBD1	TGTGCCAGCGGCCTAGGGACAGGGATAGCTTTCTTT	CASGLGTGIAFF
TRBV6-1	-	TRBJ1-2	TRBD1	TGTGCCAGCAGTCGTTCACAGGGGGTTAAGGGCTACACCTTC	CASSRSQGVKGYTF
TRBV28	many	TRBJ2-7	-	TGTGCCAGTTTCCAGGGTCCCTACGAGCAGTACTTC	CASFQGPYEQYF
TRBV5-4	few	TRBJ2-5	-	TGTGCCAGCAGCTTGGAGGGGATACCACAAGAGACCCAGTACTTC	CASSLEGIPQETQYF
TRBV7-2	-	TRBJ2-3	-	TGTGCCAGCAGCATTACTCGCGTCCTAGATACGCAGTATTTT	CASSITRVLDTQYF
TRBV20-1	-	TRBJ1-2	-	TGCAGTGCTAGAGAGGCGAACGGCTATGCCTACACCTTC	CSAREANGYAYTF
TRBV11-1	-	TRBJ1-2	-	TGTACCAGCATCTCACAGTGCCCGCTCTATGGCTACGCCTTC	CTSISQCPLYGYAF
TRBV11-3	-	TRBJ2-5	TRBD2	TGTGCCAGCAGCTTAGTGACTAGCGTGAAGACCCACTACTTC	CASSLVTSVKTHYF
TRBV28	-	TRBJ2-2	-	TGTGCCATTAGTGACACGAACACCGGGGAGCTGTTTTTT	CAISDTNTGELFF
TRBV6-5	-	TRBJ1-2	-	TGTGCCAGCAGTCACGACAAGAACTATGGCTACACCTTC	CASSHDKNYGYTF
TRBV6-5	few	TRBJ1-4	-	TGTACCAGCAGATCCAGCGGAAATGAAAAACTTTTTTTT	CTSRSSGNEKLFF
TRBV6-2/TRBV6-3	-	TRBJ2-4	-	TGTGCCAGCAGATACGCATTGTCAGGGATCGCCAGAAACATTCAGTACTTC	CASRYALSGIARNIQYF
TRBV6-5	-	TRBJ1-4	TRBD1	TGTGACAGCAGCCGTGTCCACAGGGGAGGTGAAAAACTGTCTTTT	CDSSRVHRGGEKLSF
TRBV6-2/TRBV6-3	-	TRBJ2-2	-	TGTGCCAGCACCATATTCGGGCACTACTCCACCGGGGAGCTGTTTTTT	CASTIFGHYSTGELFF
TRBV11-3	once	TRBJ1-1	-	TGTGCCGTCAGCTTCGAGAATACTGAAGCTTTCTTT	CAVSFENTEAFF
TRBV6-1	-	TRBJ1-5	-	TGTGCCAGCGCGGTATCCGCGACCGAATATCAGCCCCAGCATTTC	CASAVSATEYQPQHF
TRBV11-3	-	TRBJ2-1	-	TGTGCCAGCAGATTAGAGTTAACTAGTTGGAGCCATAATGAGCAGTTCTTC	CASRLELTSWSHNEQFF
TRBV4-3	-	TRBJ2-2	-	TGCGCCAGCAGACGGCGACAGGTCACCGGGGAGCTGTTTTTT	CASRRRQVTGELFF
TRBV11-2	-	TRBJ1-1	-	TGTGCCAGCAGCTTAGAATTACGGGGAGTCAACACTGAAGCTTTCTTT	CASSLELRGVNTEAFF
TRBV7-8	many	TRBJ2-5	TRBD2	TGTGCCAGCAGCTCTGGAGCGGGGCAAGAGACCCAGTACTTC	CASSSGAGQETQYF
TRBV28	-	TRBJ1-4	-	TGTGCCAGCAGTTTCACAGGGAAGGAAAAACTGTTTTTT	CASSFTGKEKLFF
TRBV10-3	-	TRBJ2-1	TRBD1	TGTGCCATCAGGAACCCGGGACAGGGTGTCAATGAGCAGTTCTTC	CAIRNPGQGVNEQFF
TRBV29-1	-	TRBJ2-3	-	TGCAGCGTTCGACCGCACACAGATACACAGTATTTT	CSVRPHTDTQYF
TRBV11-2	many	TRBJ2-4	-	TGTGCCAGCAGCTTAGGAGTCCTCCCCCTCCAAGGGGTCAAAAACATTCAGTACTTC	CASSLGVLPLQGVKNIQYF
TRBV5-6	-	TRBJ1-1	-	TGTGCCAGCAGCCCCGGAGTATTAGGGGCTTTCTTT	CASSPGVLGAFF
TRBV5-1	few	TRBJ2-7	-	TGCGCCAGCAGCCCTTCAGATCCCCGAGGGATATACGAGCAGTACTTC	CASSPSDPRGIYEQYF
TRBV11-2	-	TRBJ2-3	-	TGTGTCAGCAGCTTAAGGGGCCTCACAGATACGCAGTATTTT	CVSSLRGLTDTQYF
TRBV6-6	-	TRBJ1-6	-	TGTGCCAGGAGTTTTGATGAAGAGAGCTCCTATAATTCACCCTACCGCTTT	CARSFDEESSYNSPYRF
TRBV4-3	many	TRBJ2-1	TRBD1	TGCGCCAGCAGCCAAGATGGACAGGTTGGGTACAATGAGCAGTTCTTC	CASSQDGQVGYNEQFF
TRBV20-1	many	TRBJ2-7	-	TGCAGTGCTAGAACCCCGAAAGGAGAGCAGTACTTC	CSARTPKGEQYF
TRBV11-3	few	TRBJ1-1	-	TGTACCAGCAGTCCCCGGGACGGACAATTGAGAACTGAAGCTTTCTTT	CTSSPRDGQLRTEAFF
TRBV29-1	-	TRBJ2-5	TRBD1	TGTAGCGTGGGACAGGGCTGGGAGACCCAGTACTTC	CSVGQGWETQYF
TRBV20-1	-	TRBJ2-7	TRBD2	TGCAGTACTATACTAGCGTGGGGTCTGGGTGAGCAGTACTTC	CSTILAWGLGEQYF
TRBV4-2	-	TRBJ2-1	TRBD2	TGTGCCAGCGGCCAAGAATCGTCCTCAGGGACTAGCGGGAGTGAGCAGTTCTTC	CASGQESSSGTSGSEQFF